This T cell receptor (beta chain) was captured in a study of long-term antiretroviral therapy in people with HIV. As for this clone: Its antigen is still unknown.

Run at survey level, the immunoSEQ assay was version v3.0. Libraries were prepared by immunoSEQ multiplex PCR; TCRdb keeps only in-frame clonotypes and omits some of them. The repertoire holds 30,000 to 40,000 clones, with approximately 86% as singletons. General observations from the study: Controls had broader CDR3 length ranges than HIV repertoires did.

The CDR3 runs to 16 residues. CDR1 is KGHSH and CDR2 is LQKENI in the germline V gene. With 6 bases removed from V and 1 base from J, the gap between germline ends came to 15 bases. Cryopreserved PBMC samples of roughly 0.95-11 million cells were used for DNA extraction. This chain connects TRBV18 to TRBJ2-2, with D tentatively TRBD1 (7 bases). The source of this sequence is a woman aged 18-29 years with HIV. The material was unsorted PBMCs, obtained just before starting antiretroviral therapy. CDR3 in DNA: TGTGCCAGCTCCCTGAGACAGGGAGGGAACACCGGGGAGCTGTTTTTT. Translation: CASSLRQGGNTGELFF.